This entry describes one T cell receptor beta chain. Its antigen is currently unknown. The sample belongs to a study of cytomegalovirus exposure and HLA in healthy donors. Whole-study findings and limits: In most subjects, TCR beta sequences reportedly gave accurate predictions of HLA-A and HLA-B alleles.

Both 60 Vbeta primers and 13 Jbeta primers went into the PCR. Profiled with immunoSEQ multiplex PCR; TCRdb holds only in-frame clones, not every one. The sample holds approximately 190,000 clones. Trimming cost V 5 bases and J 3 bases; bases outside gene matches: 4. Germline assignment: CDR1 SGHVS and CDR2 FNYEAQ. The CDR3 spans 14 residues. This sequence joins TRBV7-6 and TRBJ2-7, with 10 positions matching TRBD1. What was sequenced was PBMCs. The sequence was collected from a man aged 25-40 years in good health and CMV-seronegative. The CDR3 DNA reads as TGTGCCAGCAGCCGGGACAGGGGACTCTACGAGCAGTACTTC. It is translated as CASSRDRGLYEQYF.